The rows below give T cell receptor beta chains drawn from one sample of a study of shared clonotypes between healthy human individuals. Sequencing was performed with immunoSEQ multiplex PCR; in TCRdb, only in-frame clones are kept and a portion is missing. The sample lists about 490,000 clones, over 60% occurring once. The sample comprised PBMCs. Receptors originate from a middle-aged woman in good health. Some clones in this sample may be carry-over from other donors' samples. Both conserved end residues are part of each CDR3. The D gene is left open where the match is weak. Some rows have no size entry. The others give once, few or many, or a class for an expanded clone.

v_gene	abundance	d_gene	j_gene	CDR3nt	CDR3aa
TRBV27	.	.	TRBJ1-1	TGTGCCAGCAGTTTTATGGGCCGATATACTGAAGCTTTCTTT	CASSFMGRYTEAFF
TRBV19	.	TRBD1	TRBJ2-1	TGTGCCAGTAGTAACCGGGACAGAGCCGACAATGAGCAGTTCTTC	CASSNRDRADNEQFF
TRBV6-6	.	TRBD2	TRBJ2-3	TGTGCCAGCAGTTACACAGCGGGAGGGCCCGCAGATACGCAGTATTTT	CASSYTAGGPADTQYF
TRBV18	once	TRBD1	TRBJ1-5	TGTGCCAGCTCACCGGGGGACAGGGTCCGGCGGCCCCAGCATTTT	CASSPGDRVRRPQHF
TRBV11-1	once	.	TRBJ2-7	TGTGCCAGCAGCTTAGGCAGGGGACCCTACGAGCAGTACTTC	CASSLGRGPYEQYF
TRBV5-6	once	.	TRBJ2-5	TGTGCCAGCAGGGAGTGGGGGGTAGAGACCCAGTACTTC	CASREWGVETQYF
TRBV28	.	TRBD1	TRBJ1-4	TGTGCCACATCCGGGACAGGGGGTGCAACTAATGAAAAACTGTTTTTT	CATSGTGGATNEKLFF
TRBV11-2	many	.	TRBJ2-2	TGTGCCAGCCTCCCTCGGGAAGGGGTGAACACCGGGGAGCTGTTTTTT	CASLPREGVNTGELFF
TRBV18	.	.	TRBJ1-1	TGTGCCAGCTCACCAACTAGGAACACTGAAGCTTTCTTT	CASSPTRNTEAFF
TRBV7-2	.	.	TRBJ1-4	TGTGCCAGCAGCCTGCAGAGGGGTGGTGAAAAACTGTTTTTT	CASSLQRGGEKLFF
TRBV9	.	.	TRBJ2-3	TGTGCCAGCAGCTTGGGACAGGGGACGACTAGCGGACTCACAGATACGCAGTATTTT	CASSLGQGTTSGLTDTQYF